This TCR beta chain was observed in a study of sequential checkpoint blockade in melanoma. Study in general: Arm A got nivolumab then ipilimumab; arm B the reverse, 1:1. Each arm's sequence ended with maintenance nivolumab.

The treatment: randomized to nivolumab then ipilimumab (arm A) or the reverse (arm B). DNA-damaging chemotherapy had not been given to any patient beforehand. PBMC sorting kept live CD3+CD8+ cells without CD19 or CD56. This clone was observed a few times. The protocol was immunoSEQ multiplex PCR, while the TCRdb copy is restricted to in-frame clones and leaves out a portion. The profile covers roughly 12,000 clones, with 74% appearing a single time and approximately 18% taken by the ten largest. This CDR3 region has 16 residues. V dropped 0 bases and J dropped 6; count of bases not matched to a gene: 7. Germline lookup yields CDR1 LGHNA and CDR2 YNFKEQ.

This TCR was recovered from a human donor with melanoma. This rearrangement joins TRBV4-2 to TRBJ2-7; 11 nucleotides agree with TRBD1. Sequenced material: CD8+ T cells sorted from blood (inferred from file names), taken from a patient given nivolumab and ipilimumab in sequence. The CDR3 nucleotides are TGTGCCAGCAGCCAAGATTGGACAGGGGGCGCAGTCGAGCAGTACTTC. Translated: CASSQDWTGGAVEQYF.